This TCR beta chain came from a study of shared clonotypes between healthy human individuals (dated by TCRdb to about 2020). Regarding the study in general: The cohort comprised two women and three men aged 18 to 49 years. To estimate repertoire size and how much clonotypes are shared between individuals, the study performed deep sequencing of blood TCR repertoires from roughly five healthy adults. To increase sequencing depth and limit assay-specific biases, different laboratories used diverse techniques to prepare libraries and sequence TCR repertoires. Leukapheresis yielded between about 0.9 and 9.5 billion PBMCs per donor. Per donor, three plates each were used for CD4 naive and CD4 memory, two for CD8 naive, and one for CD8 memory.

A remark on this clone: Its cognate antigen has yet to be identified. No clone much larger than this one lies a single base away; base qualities are absent.

The donors were healthy, HIV-negative adults with no recently reported acute infections or vaccinations. All donors were Caucasian adults living in Nashville, Tennessee, USA. CD4+ T cells were enriched by magnetic negative selection; naive cells were then positively selected on CD45RA, and the negative fraction formed the memory subset. Blood was collected by leukapheresis, and PBMCs were isolated by Ficoll-Histopaque density gradient centrifugation and then cryopreserved in liquid nitrogen vapor phase. Purity and quantity of every magnetically sorted T cell population were checked by analytical flow cytometry. From each sorted fraction, genomic DNA was isolated and quantified by UV absorbance on a Nanodrop 2000c. Beyond this particular receptor, the publication reports: Incomplete sequencing was indicated by rarefaction of sorted-subset datasets, despite the large sequencing depth. Naive subsets generally had larger estimated clonotype richness than memory subsets did. When four donors were compared, the shared fraction of clonotypes was about 5% for naive CD4, 3.5% to 4% for naive CD8, roughly 2.5% for memory CD4, and 0.4% for memory CD8. Pairwise subsampling led to the expectation that sequencing depth would affect the degree of clonotype sharing among donors. Because the study included a small number of donors, the genetic and exposure-history diversity represented was limited. Sampling was restricted to blood, and TCR repertoires in tissue are likely to differ from TCR repertoires in blood. Higher generation probabilities were observed for clonotypes shared by all four sorted-subset donors than for non-shared clonotypes.

Using the deep immunoSEQ assay, multiplex PCR amplified TCR CDR3 regions from genomic DNA. Genomic DNA extracted from each cell subset was distributed evenly over all wells of several immunoSEQ 96-well plates, and each plate served as one replicate. Each replicate PCR for sorted subsets received 150 to 250 ng genomic DNA, equal to about 30,000 T cell genomes. Purified libraries were quantified with a Qubit 3.0 fluorometer, sized on a Bioanalyzer 2100, and re-quantified with the KAPA Library Quantification kit. Each immunoSEQ 96-well plate was sequenced on its own single-read 150-cycle Illumina NextSeq 550 flow cell. Regarding the original processing steps: The immunoSEQ output contained only junctional sequences without quality scores, so filtering could not match that applied to full-length reads. To assign V/J genes and CDR3, sequences were annotated using PyIR, a Python wrapper for IgBLAST v1.9, with IMGT germline references. Reads with weak V/J assignments (E-value above 1e-6), missing CDR3, stop codons, out-of-frame junctions, or ambiguous translated residues were removed. V3J clonotypes were defined as sequences sharing an identical inferred V gene, J gene, and CDR3 amino acid sequence. Percentage overlap between repertoires was calculated by dividing the number of shared unique clonotypes by the size of the smaller repertoire. Richness of each repertoire was evaluated using RTK rarefaction, the Chao1 estimator, and Recon v2.1 estimates of unobserved clonotypes. For all TCRbeta clonotypes obtained by the gDNA method from four donors, generation probabilities were computed with OLGA. This is the immuneACCESS table as TCRdb keeps it, with only in-frame sequences that have V and J called. A part of the clones is gone; compared with another copy, unresolved V genes explain less than half, and the rest is unexplained. Clone size and the V and J calls come from that table; the DNA yielded D and trimming. Across this sample there are roughly 2 million clones, with over 85% seen only once. 0.13% of the sample goes to the ten largest clones.

Relative to germline, V is 2 bases shorter and J is 1 base shorter, with 8 bases between their ends. The CDR3 runs 15 residues from the cysteine to the phenylalanine. Only the CDR3 portion is preserved as DNA: 45 bases, with reading frame beginning at the first base. Per the germline V gene, KGHSH is the CDR1 and LQKENI is the CDR2. The chain is assembled from TRBV18 and TRBJ2-2, with TRBD1 as a weak D call on 5 bases. The sequence derives from a man between 18 and 35 years old in good health. The specimen sequenced was naive CD4+ T cells sorted from blood. Read against the paper, the sample's cell subset or site label means: CD45RA+ positively selected. The nucleotides read TGTGCCAGCTCACCAGTACAGGTGAACACCGGGGAGCTGTTTTTT. This codes for CASSPVQVNTGELFF.